In its sample, the clone carrying this T cell receptor beta chain was seen many times. There were TCR beta CDR3 regions amplified from RNA transcripts. In the first-round RT-PCR of the TCR CDR3, the HTBI primer set was used. TCRdb fed the multiplex PCR reads into MiXCR, producing one record per CDR3 protein. Of about 510,000 distinct CDR3 sequences in the sample, 46% were seen once. V was shortened by 1 base and J by 4 bases, with 4 bases between the two germline ends. The CDR3 is 13 residues long. Germline CDR1 SEHNR, CDR2 FQNEAQ (reference sequence). This entry belongs to a study of T cells in Graves' hyperthyroidism and ophthalmopathy.

This receptor was identified in an adult woman with Graves' disease, either hyperthyroidism or ophthalmopathy (not recorded which). This chain connects TRBV7-9 to TRBJ2-2, with D unclear. The sequencing input was peripheral blood or thyroid tissue (not recorded which). CDR3 in DNA: TGTGCCAGCAGCTTAGATGCCACCGGGGAGCTGTTTTTT. Amino acids: CASSLDATGELFF. Full variable domain (outside the CDR3, taken from reference TRBV7-9 and TRBJ2-2): DTGVSQNPRHKITKRGQNVTFRCDPISEHNRLYWYRQTLGQGPEFLTYFQNEAQLEKSRLLSDRFSAERPKGSFSTLEIQRTEQGDSAMYLCASSLDATGELFFGEGSRLTVL.